Shown below are 24 T cell receptor beta chains from a single sample sequenced in a study of control samples from healthy donors and cancer patients (dated by TCRdb to between 2020 and 2021). Library method: the immunoSEQ multiplex PCR assay. TCRdb carries this immuneACCESS record with in-frame sequences only. Its versions omit some clonotypes, under half of them owing to an unresolved V gene in the studies checked, with the rest unexplained. The sample table records about 98,000 clones; more than 75% of these occur just once. The biggest ten clones account for 1.5% to 2% of the sample. Sequenced: blood. The receptors shown here come from a man between 60 and 75 years old in good health.

This chain uses TRBV6-5 with TRBJ2-7; tentative D call: TRBD1 (5 bases). V lost 10 bases, J lost 3 bases, and 19 bases lay in between. Germline V gives CDR1 MNHEY, CDR2 SVGAGI. The CDR3 is 14 residues long. This CDR3 reads CATRAQVGVYEQYF. The CDR3 DNA sequence: TGTGCCACCAGAGCACAGGTAGGGGTCTACGAGCAGTACTTC.

The chain has TRBV30 and TRBJ2-6, with D possibly being TRBD2 (5 bases). CDR1 and CDR2 (germline): GTSNPN, SVGIG (reference sequence). CDR3 length: 14 amino acids. V lost 5 bases to trimming and J lost 0 bases, with 8 bases between them. Here the CDR3 DNA reads TGTGCCTGGGCCCGGGGCTCTGGGGCCAACGTCCTGACTTTC. Translating gives CAWARGSGANVLTF.

J is TRBJ1-2 and V is TRBV4-1, with 8 bases identical to TRBD1. With 4 bases clipped from V and 6 bases from J, the junction kept 10 bases outside the gene matches. The germline CDR1 and CDR2 sequences are MGHRA and YSYEKL. CDR3 size: 15 residues. The DNA of the CDR3 is TGCGCCAGCAGCCCGTCCGGACAGGGATCGAATGGCTACACCTTC. Protein sequence: CASSPSGQGSNGYTF.

V gene TRBV5-6 combines with J gene TRBJ2-1; the D is unclear. The CDR3 runs 16 residues. Germline V gene lookup returns CDR1 SGHDT and CDR2 YYEEEE. V was shortened by 2 bases and J by 6 bases, with 18 bases between the two germline ends. The CDR3 spells CASSFLSKRSGNEQFF. In nucleotides, the CDR3 is TGTGCCAGCAGCTTTCTCTCTAAACGGTCCGGCAATGAGCAGTTCTTC.

The rearrangement joins TRBV5-4 to TRBJ2-1, with TRBD2 identical over 9 bases. The CDR3 has 16 amino acids. The germline V gene has CDR1 SGHNT and CDR2 YYREEE (reference sequence). With V trimmed by 2 bases and J by 7 bases, 10 bases remained unmatched. In DNA, the CDR3 is TGTGCCAGCAGCTTCCTGGGTGTAGCGGGGGTAAATGAGCAGTTCTTC. This encodes CASSFLGVAGVNEQFF.

This chain uses TRBV25-1 with TRBJ1-1; 7 nucleotides line up with TRBD1. Germline CDR1 MGHDK, CDR2 SYGVNS. CDR3 length: 14 residues. Trimming cost V 4 bases and J 1 base; bases outside gene matches: 3. The DNA of the CDR3 is TGTGCCAGCAGTGGGACAGGAGGGAACACTGAAGCTTTCTTT. It codes for CASSGTGGNTEAFF.

The chain links TRBV11-2 to TRBJ1-5, with TRBD1 as a possible D gene (5 bases). The CDR3 is 13 residues long. The V end lost 5 bases, the J end lost 5 bases, and 10 bases lay between the germline ends. CDR1 is SGHAT, CDR2 FQNNGV, per germline. The CDR3 nucleotides are TGTGCCAGCAGCCACCAGGGCGATCAGCCCCAGCATTTT. Protein: CASSHQGDQPQHF.

The chain has TRBV7-9 and TRBJ2-6; TRBD1 matches at 9 bases. This CDR3 is built from 18 residues. Germline CDR1 SEHNR, CDR2 FQNEAQ (reference sequence). Trimming removed 3 bases from V and 1 base from J; junction bases left unmatched: 7. CDR3 nucleotide sequence: TGTGCCAGCAGCTTCAGACAGGGGGGAACTTCTGGGGCCAACGTCCTGACTTTC. Its protein is CASSFRQGGTSGANVLTF.

The chain uses TRBV9 and TRBJ2-5; D remains ambiguous. Trimming cost V 1 base and J 2 bases, with 6 bases left between them. The germline V gene has CDR1 SGDLS and CDR2 YYNGEE. The length of the CDR3 is 13 residues. CDR3 nucleotide sequence: TGTGCCAGCAGCGTACCGGAGCAAGAGACCCAGTACTTC. Translating gives CASSVPEQETQYF.

In this sample, this clone turned up a few times. J is TRBJ1-2 and V is TRBV27, with D perhaps matching TRBD1 (6 bases). The CDR3 is 14 amino acids. V was cut by 2 bases and J by 6 bases, with 13 bases left in between. CDR1 and CDR2 from the germline V gene are MNHEY and SMNVEV (reference sequence). CDR3 sequence: CASSLNPGANGYTF. For the CDR3, the DNA is TGTGCCAGCAGTTTAAATCCGGGGGCGAATGGCTACACCTTC.

The sample holds a few counts of this clone. V gene TRBV19 combines with J gene TRBJ2-1, with D perhaps being TRBD1 or TRBD2 (5 bases each). Germline values: CDR1 LNHDA, CDR2 SQIVND (reference sequence). The V end lost 10 bases, the J end lost 7 bases, and 23 bases lay between the germline ends. The CDR3 runs to 15 residues. The CDR3: CATQRDQPFGNEQFF. The CDR3 DNA reads TGTGCCACCCAAAGGGACCAACCCTTTGGAAATGAGCAGTTCTTC.

This rearrangement joins TRBV27 to TRBJ1-6; tentatively, D is TRBD1 (6 bases). The length of the CDR3 is 16 residues. Germline CDR1 and CDR2: MNHEY and SMNVEV (reference sequence). Trimming removed 6 bases at V and 7 bases at J, with 19 bases between. CDR3 nucleotides: TGTGCCAGCAGCCTTCTTTACCCAGGGGTGAATTCACCCCTCCACTTT. Translation gives CASSLLYPGVNSPLHF.

The chain carries TRBV4-1 and TRBJ2-3, with 7 bases identical to TRBD2. V lost 0 bases and J lost 6; bases outside the gene matches: 12. Germline V gene data show CDR1 as MGHRA and CDR2 as YSYEKL. The CDR3 runs 17 residues. The CDR3 region has the DNA TGCGCCAGCAGCCAAGATGTAGTTGGGGGGGTCTGGGATACGCAGTATTTT. This encodes CASSQDVVGGVWDTQYF.

This clone was recorded once. The rearrangement joins TRBV30 to TRBJ2-4; a weak D match, TRBD2 (6 bases). The V and J ends lost 0 bases and 7 bases respectively, with 13 bases between them. Germline CDR1 is GTSNPN and CDR2 is SVGIG (reference sequence). The CDR3 extends over 14 amino acids. Here the CDR3 reads CAWSVKGLMNIQYF. The CDR3 region has the DNA TGTGCCTGGAGTGTAAAGGGACTGATGAACATTCAGTACTTC.

The rearrangement uses TRBV19 and TRBJ2-2; no clear D. CDR3 length: 13 residues. Germline CDR1 is LNHDA and CDR2 is SQIVND (reference sequence). Trimming shortened V by 4 bases and J by 1 base, and 4 bases separated the two germline ends. For the CDR3, the DNA is TGTGCCAGTAGTACAGGGAACACCGGGGAGCTGTTTTTT. It translates to CASSTGNTGELFF.

The J gene is TRBJ2-7, the V gene TRBV7-2; perhaps TRBD1 as D (6 bases). From germline, CDR1 is SGHTA and CDR2 FQGNSA. The V end lost 1 base, the J end lost 3 bases, and 10 bases lay between the germline ends. The CDR3 totals 14 residues. The CDR3 region has the DNA TGTGCCAGCAGCTTAGTTCTAGGGGGCTACGAGCAGTACTTC. Its translation: CASSLVLGGYEQYF.

Written as DNA, the CDR3 is TGTGCCAGCAGCTTTCCGGGACAGGGATTATCCCAGCAGTTCTTC. This sequence encodes CASSFPGQGLSQQFF. The chain links TRBV5-6 to TRBJ2-1, with TRBD1 identical over 9 bases. The CDR3 is made up of 15 amino acids. V was pared by 2 bases and J by 11 bases, with 11 bases of the junction left unmatched. The germline gives CDR1 SGHDT, CDR2 YYEEEE.

This clone was seen once. V is TRBV3-1 (or the pseudogene TRBV3-2) and J is TRBJ2-1, with D perhaps matching TRBD1 or TRBD2 (5 bases each). CDR3 length: 15 residues. The germline V and J ends were trimmed by 6 bases and 5 bases, with 17 bases remaining between them. Germline V gene sequence: CDR1 LGHDT, CDR2 YNNKEL (reference sequence). For the CDR3, the DNA is TGTGCCAGCAGTCTCCGGGGTGGGGGAAACAATGAGCAGTTCTTC. It is translated as CASSLRGGGNNEQFF.

V and J are TRBV11-2 and TRBJ1-2; D may be TRBD1 (6 bases). CDR1 is SGHAT, CDR2 FQNNGV, per germline. V shed 8 bases and J shed 2 bases, with 15 bases lying between them. There are 14 residues in the CDR3. The CDR3 bases are TGTGCCAGCTCGGTCGACAGGAACAACTATGGCTACACCTTC. Protein product: CASSVDRNNYGYTF.

This chain connects TRBV19 to TRBJ1-2, with TRBD1 identical over 8 bases. The CDR3 has 13 residues. Germline V gene sequence: CDR1 LNHDA, CDR2 SQIVND (reference sequence). V was clipped by 5 bases and J by 7 bases; unmatched bases: 6. The CDR3 region is CASSLGQGSGYTF. CDR3 DNA: TGTGCCAGTAGTCTTGGACAGGGATCTGGCTACACCTTC. Looking up the rest from reference TRBV19 and TRBJ1-2 gives the full variable domain: DGGITQSPKYLFRKEGQNVTLSCEQNLNHDAMYWYRQDPGQGLRLIYYSQIVNDFQKGDIAEGYSVSREKKESFPLTVTSAQKNPTAFYLCASSLGQGSGYTFGSGTRLTVV.

The J gene is TRBJ2-7, the V gene TRBV5-1; maybe TRBD2 (5 bases). The V end lost 4 bases, the J end lost 2 bases, and 10 bases lay between the germline ends. The germline V gene encodes CDR1 SGHRS and CDR2 YFSETQ. The CDR3 extends over 13 amino acids. This CDR3 is CASSTREAYEQYF. For the CDR3, the DNA is TGCGCCAGCAGCACTAGGGAAGCCTACGAGCAGTACTTC.

Only a few counts were recorded for this clone. This chain connects TRBV30 to TRBJ1-1, with D hard to call. CDR1 GTSNPN and CDR2 SVGIG come from the germline V gene (reference sequence). The length of the CDR3 is 13 residues. Trimming removed 2 bases from V and 4 bases from J, with 11 bases in between. The CDR3 DNA sequence: TGTGCCTGGAGTCGGGGATTCAGCACTGAAGCTTTCTTT. It is translated as CAWSRGFSTEAFF.

V gene TRBV4-2 combines with J gene TRBJ2-2; the match to TRBD2 covers 7 bases. Germline values: CDR1 LGHNA, CDR2 YNFKEQ. This CDR3 has 15 residues. J was trimmed by 6 bases and V by 0 bases; bases with no gene match: 4. The CDR3 sequence: CASSQDVGRAGELFF. DNA for the CDR3: TGTGCCAGCAGCCAAGATGTTGGGAGGGCCGGGGAGCTGTTTTTT.

This clone was detected a few times. The chain recombines TRBV2 with TRBJ1-6; D remains unclear. This CDR3 region has 13 residues. The germline gives CDR1 SNHLY, CDR2 FYNNEI. Deletions cut 9 bases from V and 8 bases from J, with 14 bases between. The CDR3 loop reads CASGRSPDSPLHF. The CDR3 region has the DNA TGTGCCAGTGGGCGTTCGCCGGATTCACCCCTCCACTTT.